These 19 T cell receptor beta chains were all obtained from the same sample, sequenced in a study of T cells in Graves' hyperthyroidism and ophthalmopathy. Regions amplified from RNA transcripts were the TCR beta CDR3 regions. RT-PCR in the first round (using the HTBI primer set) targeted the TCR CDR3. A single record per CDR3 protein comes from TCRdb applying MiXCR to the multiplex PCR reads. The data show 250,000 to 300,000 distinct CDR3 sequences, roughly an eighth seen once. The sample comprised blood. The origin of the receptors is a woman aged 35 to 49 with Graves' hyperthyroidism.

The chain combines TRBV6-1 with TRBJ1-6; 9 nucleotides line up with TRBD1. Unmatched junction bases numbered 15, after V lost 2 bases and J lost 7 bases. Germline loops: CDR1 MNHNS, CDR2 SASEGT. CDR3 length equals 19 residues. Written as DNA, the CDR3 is TGTGCCAGCAGTGAACTATGGGAAGGACAGGGGCCGGGGAATTCACCCCTCCACTTT. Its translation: CASSELWEGQGPGNSPLHF.

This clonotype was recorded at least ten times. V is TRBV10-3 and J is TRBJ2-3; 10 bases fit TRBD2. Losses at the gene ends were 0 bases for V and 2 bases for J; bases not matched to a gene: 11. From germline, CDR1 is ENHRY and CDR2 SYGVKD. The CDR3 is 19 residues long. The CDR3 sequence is CAISESRGGLAAITDTQYF. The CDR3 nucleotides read TGTGCCATCAGTGAGTCCCGTGGAGGACTAGCGGCTATCACAGATACGCAGTATTTT.

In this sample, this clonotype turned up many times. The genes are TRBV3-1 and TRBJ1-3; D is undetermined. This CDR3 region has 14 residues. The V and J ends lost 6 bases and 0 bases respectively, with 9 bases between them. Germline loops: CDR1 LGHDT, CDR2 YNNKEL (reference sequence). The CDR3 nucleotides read TGTGCCAGCAGGCGGACGGACTCTGGAAACACCATATATTTT. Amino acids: CASRRTDSGNTIYF.

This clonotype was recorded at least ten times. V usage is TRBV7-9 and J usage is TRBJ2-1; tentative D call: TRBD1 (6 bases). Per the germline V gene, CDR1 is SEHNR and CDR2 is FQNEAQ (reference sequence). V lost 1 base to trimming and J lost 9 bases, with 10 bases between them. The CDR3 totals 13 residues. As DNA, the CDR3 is TGTGCCAGCAGCTTAGTTCAGGGGTTTGAGCAGTTCTTC. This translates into CASSLVQGFEQFF. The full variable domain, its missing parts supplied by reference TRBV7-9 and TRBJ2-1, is DTGVSQNPRHKITKRGQNVTFRCDPISEHNRLYWYRQTLGQGPEFLTYFQNEAQLEKSRLLSDRFSAERPKGSFSTLEIQRTEQGDSAMYLCASSLVQGFEQFFGPGTRLTVL.

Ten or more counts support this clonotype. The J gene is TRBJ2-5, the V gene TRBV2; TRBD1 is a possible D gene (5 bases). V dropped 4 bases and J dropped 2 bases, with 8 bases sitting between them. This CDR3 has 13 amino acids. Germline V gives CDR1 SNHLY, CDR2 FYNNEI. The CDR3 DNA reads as TGTGCCAGCAGTGTGACAGAGCAAGAGACCCAGTACTTC. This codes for CASSVTEQETQYF.

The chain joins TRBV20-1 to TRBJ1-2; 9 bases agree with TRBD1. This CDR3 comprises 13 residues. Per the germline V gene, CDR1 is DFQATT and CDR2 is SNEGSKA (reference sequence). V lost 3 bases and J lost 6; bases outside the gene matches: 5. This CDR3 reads CSARERTGDGYTF. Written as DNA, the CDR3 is TGCAGTGCTAGGGAGAGGACAGGGGATGGCTACACCTTC.

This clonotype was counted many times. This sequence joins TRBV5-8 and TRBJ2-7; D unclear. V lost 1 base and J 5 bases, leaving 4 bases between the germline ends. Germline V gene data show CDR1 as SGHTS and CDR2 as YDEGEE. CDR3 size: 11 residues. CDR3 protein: CASSLRNEQYF. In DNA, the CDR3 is TGTGCCAGCAGCTTGAGGAACGAGCAGTACTTC.

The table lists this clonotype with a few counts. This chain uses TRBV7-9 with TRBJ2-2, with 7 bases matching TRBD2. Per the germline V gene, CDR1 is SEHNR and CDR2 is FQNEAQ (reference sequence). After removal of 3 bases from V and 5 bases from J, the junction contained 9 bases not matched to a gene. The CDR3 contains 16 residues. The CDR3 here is CASSFATGRGTGELFF. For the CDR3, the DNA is TGTGCCAGCAGCTTTGCAACCGGGCGGGGGACCGGGGAGCTGTTTTTT.

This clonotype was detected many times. CDR3 DNA sequence: TGCAGCGTTTCTAGGGGAGGGAACACTGAAGCTTTCTTT. This codes for CSVSRGGNTEAFF. This sequence joins TRBV29-1 and TRBJ1-1, with D maybe TRBD1 (5 bases). Germline V gene lookup returns CDR1 SQVTM and CDR2 ANQGSEA. CDR3 length: 13 residues. V lost 5 bases and J lost 1, with 11 bases in between.

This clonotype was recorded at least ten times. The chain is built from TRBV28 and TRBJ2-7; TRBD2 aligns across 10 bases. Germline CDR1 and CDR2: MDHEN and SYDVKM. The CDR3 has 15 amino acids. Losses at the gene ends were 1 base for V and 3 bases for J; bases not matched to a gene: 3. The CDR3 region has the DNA TGTGCCAGCAGTTTATTCGGGACTAGCGTCTACGAGCAGTACTTC. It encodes CASSLFGTSVYEQYF.

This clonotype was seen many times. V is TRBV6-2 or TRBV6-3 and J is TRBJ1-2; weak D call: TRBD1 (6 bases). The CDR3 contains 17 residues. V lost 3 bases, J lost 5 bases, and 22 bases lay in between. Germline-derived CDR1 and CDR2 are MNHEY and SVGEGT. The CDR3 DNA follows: TGTGCCAGCAGTTATTCATACAGGGTCCCCTCCTCGTATGGCTACACCTTC. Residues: CASSYSYRVPSSYGYTF.

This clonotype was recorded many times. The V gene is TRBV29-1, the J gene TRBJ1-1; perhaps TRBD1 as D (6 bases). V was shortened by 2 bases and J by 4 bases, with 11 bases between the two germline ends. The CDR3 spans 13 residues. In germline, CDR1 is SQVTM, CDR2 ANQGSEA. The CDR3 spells CSVERGGSTEAFF. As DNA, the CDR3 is TGCAGCGTTGAACGGGGGGGCTCCACTGAAGCTTTCTTT.

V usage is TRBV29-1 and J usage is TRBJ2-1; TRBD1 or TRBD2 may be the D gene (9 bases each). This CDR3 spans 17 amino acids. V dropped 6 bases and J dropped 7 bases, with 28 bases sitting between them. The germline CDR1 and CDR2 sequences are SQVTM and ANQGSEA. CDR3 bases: TGCAGCGTCCCGGGACAGGGATTCGCGGGAGGGCAAAATGAGCAGTTCTTC. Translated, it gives CSVPGQGFAGGQNEQFF.

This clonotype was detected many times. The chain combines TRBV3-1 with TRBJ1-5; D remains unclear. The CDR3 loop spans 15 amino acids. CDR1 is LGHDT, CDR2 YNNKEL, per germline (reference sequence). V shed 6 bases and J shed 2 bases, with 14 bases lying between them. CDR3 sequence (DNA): TGTGCCAGCAGTCCACGAGGTTCGGGCAATCAGCCCCAGCATTTT. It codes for CASSPRGSGNQPQHF.

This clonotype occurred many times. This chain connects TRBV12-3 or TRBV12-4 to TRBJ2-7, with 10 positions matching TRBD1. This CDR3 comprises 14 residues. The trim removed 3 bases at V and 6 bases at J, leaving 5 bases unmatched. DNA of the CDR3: TGTGCCAGCAGTTTCTCGGACAGGGGGACCGAGCAGTACTTC. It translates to CASSFSDRGTEQYF.

CDR3 nucleotide sequence: TGTGCCAGCAGACTGGGGACAGGGAACACTGAAGCTTTCTTT. Translation: CASRLGTGNTEAFF. The gene calls are TRBV13 and TRBJ1-1; TRBD1 matches 8 bases. This CDR3 has 14 residues. The ends lost 6 bases at V and 1 base at J; junction bases unmatched: 4. CDR1 and CDR2 (germline): PRHDT, FYEKMQ (reference sequence).

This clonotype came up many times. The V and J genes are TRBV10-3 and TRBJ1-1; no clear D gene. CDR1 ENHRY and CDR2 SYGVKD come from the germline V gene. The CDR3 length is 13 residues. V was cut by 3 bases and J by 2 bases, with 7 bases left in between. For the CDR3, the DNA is TGTGCCATCAGTGAAAACATAAACACTGAAGCTTTCTTT. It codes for CAISENINTEAFF.

In DNA form, the CDR3 reads TGTGCCATCAGTGAGTCACAGCCGAGTTACGAGCAGTACTTC. It translates to CAISESQPSYEQYF. The genes are TRBV10-3 and TRBJ2-7; D not resolved. Germline V lookup: CDR1 ENHRY, CDR2 SYGVKD. The ends were cut back, 0 bases at V and 4 bases at J, with 10 bases in the middle. The length of the CDR3 is 14 residues.

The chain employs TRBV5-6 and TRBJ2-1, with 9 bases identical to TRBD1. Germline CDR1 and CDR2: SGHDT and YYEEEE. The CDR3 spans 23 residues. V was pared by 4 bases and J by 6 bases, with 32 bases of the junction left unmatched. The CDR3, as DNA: TGTGCCAGCAGCCTAATTAAAGACCCGGTTTTGAGATTCCGGGACAGGGCAATCAATGAGCAGTTCTTC. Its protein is CASSLIKDPVLRFRDRAINEQFF.